What follows is one T cell receptor beta chain and its context. From germline, CDR1 is LGHNT and CDR2 FRNRAP. CDR3 size: 13 residues. Trimming removed 6 bases from V and 4 bases from J; junction bases left unmatched: 4. This record belongs to a study of blood T cell repertoires in COVID-19. About the research overall: T cells, B-cell-depleted T cells, or PBMCs provided the cDNA or gDNA that served as material.

Grouping used clinical history reported by participants in a survey and questionnaire. The recovered donors of Cohort 3 showed two negative PCRs, clearance, or symptom resolution. Here immunoSEQ multiplex PCR was the method, and the copy in TCRdb shows in-frame clones only, minus some. The sample includes about 170,000 clones, approximately 80% of them seen just once. This sequence joins TRBV12-5 and TRBJ1-2; 8 nucleotides line up with TRBD1. Sequences were obtained from PBMCs or T cells enriched from blood (not recorded which). This clonotype was obtained from a middle-aged man who had recovered from COVID-19. The CDR3 region is CASGLGQVYGYTF. The CDR3 nucleotides read TGTGCTAGTGGCCTGGGACAGGTCTATGGCTACACCTTC.